The rows below give T cell receptor beta chains drawn from one sample of a study of T cells in Graves' hyperthyroidism and ophthalmopathy. TCRdb re-called the multiplex PCR reads with MiXCR, one entry per CDR3 protein. The table records 400,000 to 500,000 distinct CDR3 sequences, roughly 13% of them present only once. The sample was blood. These receptors were obtained from a woman between 18 and 29 years old with Graves' hyperthyroidism. Each CDR3 is given with its conserved first and last residue. D genes are given only for firm matches. Some rows have no size entry. The others give once, few or many, or a class for an expanded clone.

j_gene | v_gene | d_gene | abundance | CDR3nt | CDR3aa
TRBJ1-2 | TRBV6-2/TRBV6-3 | - | many | TGTGCCAGCAGTTACCGACAGAGTAATTACTATGGCTACACCTTC | CASSYRQSNYYGYTF
TRBJ1-2 | TRBV28 | TRBD1 | many | TGTGCCAGCAGGAAAACAGGGGGGGATGGCTACACCTTC | CASRKTGGDGYTF
TRBJ2-5 | TRBV2 | - | many | TGTGCCAGCAAGACCGGGACTTCCCAAGAGACCCAGTACTTC | CASKTGTSQETQYF
TRBJ2-1 | TRBV15 | - | many | TGTGCCACCAGCAGAGATGGAGCGAAAGTTACCTCGCAGTTCTTC | CATSRDGAKVTSQFF
TRBJ2-5 | TRBV11-2 | - | many | TGTGCCAGCAGCTTCATTACAGAGACCCAGTACTTC | CASSFITETQYF
TRBJ2-7 | TRBV7-2 | - | - | TGTGCCAGCAGCTTACTAGGCCCGGACTCCTACGAGCAGTACTTC | CASSLLGPDSYEQYF
TRBJ2-7 | TRBV25-1 | - | - | TGTGCCAGCAGTGGGCAGGGAGGTAGCGCGTACGAGCAGTACTTC | CASSGQGGSAYEQYF
TRBJ1-4 | TRBV5-5 | - | many | TGTGCCAGCAGCCGGGGGCCGGGGGAAAAACTGTTTTTT | CASSRGPGEKLFF
TRBJ2-4 | TRBV11-2 | - | - | TGTGCCAGCAGCTCCTGGGCCCGGGAGAACATTCAGTACTTC | CASSSWARENIQYF
TRBJ2-1 | TRBV19 | TRBD2 | many | TGTGCCAGTAGTGCTAGACTAGCGGGATCGTTTAATGAGCAGTTCTTC | CASSARLAGSFNEQFF
TRBJ2-1 | TRBV11-1 | - | many | TGTGCCAGCAGCCCCGAAGACTCCTACAATGAGCAGTTCTTC | CASSPEDSYNEQFF
TRBJ1-5 | TRBV2 | TRBD1 | many | TGTGCCAGCAGTTCCGACAGGGTGAGAAACCAGCCCCAGCATTTT | CASSSDRVRNQPQHF
TRBJ2-5 | TRBV11-2 | TRBD1 | many | TGTGCCAGCAGTCCGCAGGGGGCGGAAGGGGAGACCCAGTACTTC | CASSPQGAEGETQYF
TRBJ2-3 | TRBV5-1 | TRBD2 | many | TGCGCCAGCAGCCCCTTAGCGGGACCAATCACAGATACGCAGTATTTT | CASSPLAGPITDTQYF
TRBJ2-7 | TRBV6-1 | - | many | TGTGCCAGCACTGTGCAGGGAAGTAACTCCTACGAGCAGTACTTC | CASTVQGSNSYEQYF
TRBJ1-2 | TRBV27 | - | few | TGTGCCAGCAGTTCAGGGGCTGATGGCTACACCTTC | CASSSGADGYTF
TRBJ2-1 | TRBV5-4 | TRBD2 | many | TGTGCCAGCAGCTCCCGGACTAGCGATGAGCAGTTCTTC | CASSSRTSDEQFF
TRBJ2-5 | TRBV2 | TRBD2 | - | TGTGCCAGCAGCGAGGGGGGACTAGCGGACCAAGAGACCCAGTACTTC | CASSEGGLADQETQYF
TRBJ2-5 | TRBV18 | - | many | TGTGCCAGCTCACCTGTAAAGGGAAGGGTGGAGACCCAGTACTTC | CASSPVKGRVETQYF
TRBJ2-3 | TRBV9 | TRBD2 | few | TGTGCCAGCAGCGTAGCCGGGACTAGCGGGAGTCGCACAGATACGCAGTATTTT | CASSVAGTSGSRTDTQYF
TRBJ2-7 | TRBV28 | TRBD2 | many | TGTGCCAGCAGCCTTCACCCGTGGACTAGCGGGGCCACCTACGAGCAGTACTTC | CASSLHPWTSGATYEQYF
TRBJ2-2 | TRBV13 | TRBD2 | few | TGTGCCAGCAGCCCGGGACTAGCGGGATACACCGGGGAGCTGTTTTTT | CASSPGLAGYTGELFF
TRBJ1-5 | TRBV7-3 | TRBD1 | many | TGTGCCAGCAGCCCGGACAGGGCCAATCAGCCCCAGCATTTT | CASSPDRANQPQHF
TRBJ2-6 | TRBV19 | - | once | TGTGCCAGTAGTATAGATTGGGGGTCCGCAACGGGGGCCAACGTCCTGACTTTC | CASSIDWGSATGANVLTF
TRBJ2-5 | TRBV7-9 | TRBD2 | few | TGTGCCAGCAGCTTAGTAACCGGGACTAGGAGGGGAACAAAAGAGACCCAGTACTTC | CASSLVTGTRRGTKETQYF
TRBJ1-5 | TRBV27 | - | - | TGTGCCAGCAGGCGCAGACAGGTCCAAAGCAATCAGCCCCAGCATTTT | CASRRRQVQSNQPQHF
TRBJ2-7 | TRBV28 | - | many | TGTGCCAGCAGTTTATCGCCTAGTAGCTACGAGCAGTACTTC | CASSLSPSSYEQYF
TRBJ2-2 | TRBV28 | - | - | TGTGCCAGCAGGAGGAGGGGGGGGTCTTCCGGGGAGCTGTTTTTT | CASRRRGGSSGELFF
TRBJ2-2 | TRBV7-9 | - | few | TGTGCCAGCAGCTTATACGTGGGAGGCCACACCGGGGAGCTGTTTTTT | CASSLYVGGHTGELFF
TRBJ2-1 | TRBV6-1 | - | many | TGTGCCAGCAGTTACGGGATCTACAATGAGCAGTTCTTC | CASSYGIYNEQFF
TRBJ2-1 | TRBV20-1 | - | many | TGCAGTGCAGGGGGACTTGTGGATGAGCAGTTCTTC | CSAGGLVDEQFF
TRBJ1-4 | TRBV19 | - | few | TGTGCCAGTAGTACTGTCCCCACATCTAATGAAAAACTGTTTTTT | CASSTVPTSNEKLFF
TRBJ2-2 | TRBV20-1 | - | - | TGCAGTGCTAGAGATTTCTGGAACACCGGGGAGCTGTTTTTT | CSARDFWNTGELFF
TRBJ2-2 | TRBV12-3/TRBV12-4 | TRBD2 | - | TGTGCCAGCAGTTTTCTAGCGGGGGTAAATGGGGAGCTGTTTTTT | CASSFLAGVNGELFF
TRBJ1-1 | TRBV6-2/TRBV6-3 | - | - | TGTGCCAGCAGGACGGCGGGGACTGAAGCTTTCTTT | CASRTAGTEAFF
TRBJ2-7 | TRBV6-1 | TRBD1 | many | TGTGCCAGCAGTCGACAGGGTGTCTACGAGCAGTACTTC | CASSRQGVYEQYF
TRBJ1-6 | TRBV28 | - | few | TGTGCCAGCAGTACCTCCTGGGGGAGAGGGCCTAATTCACCCCTCCACTTT | CASSTSWGRGPNSPLHF
TRBJ2-7 | TRBV5-1 | - | many | TGCGCCAGCAGCTTGGGGTCTAGCGCACACGAGCAGTACTTC | CASSLGSSAHEQYF
TRBJ2-7 | TRBV27 | TRBD2 | - | TGTGCCAGCAGTTTTTACGGGACTAGCGGTTCCTACGAGCAGTACTTC | CASSFYGTSGSYEQYF
TRBJ2-6 | TRBV6-2/TRBV6-3 | - | - | TGTGCCAGCAGTTACATGGGGCCTCGGGCCAACGTCCTGACTTTC | CASSYMGPRANVLTF
TRBJ1-5 | TRBV6-1 | - | few | TGTGCCGCATCGTCCCAAGTTCATTTTAGCAATCAGCCCCAGCATTTT | CAASSQVHFSNQPQHF
TRBJ2-3 | TRBV11-2 | - | - | TGTGCCAGCAGCTATCCCGACCGCACAGATACGCAGTATTTT | CASSYPDRTDTQYF
TRBJ1-6 | TRBV2 | - | many | TGTGCCAGCATTAGTATGGGACTGAATTCACCCCTCCACTTT | CASISMGLNSPLHF
TRBJ1-1 | TRBV4-1 | TRBD1 | - | TGCGCCAGCAGCAATCACAGGGGGCAGGTAGGGAACACTGAAGCTTTCTTT | CASSNHRGQVGNTEAFF
TRBJ1-1 | TRBV6-1 | - | - | TGTGCCACCTCCCCGACTGGGACACTCCTGAACACTGAAGCTTTCTTT | CATSPTGTLLNTEAFF
TRBJ1-2 | TRBV6-5 | - | few | TGTGCCAGCAGTTACTCTTTAGGTGGGGGCTACACCTTC | CASSYSLGGGYTF